This T cell receptor (beta chain) was retrieved from a study of T cell changes during pregnancy in multiple sclerosis. Produced via immunoSEQ multiplex PCR; TCRdb's table is partial and in-frame only. Of 25,000 to 35,000 clones detected, around nine tenths appear once; the ten largest clones hold 5.7%. Source: CD8+ T cells from peripheral blood mononuclear cells, taken before pregnancy. This clonotype originated in a female donor with multiple sclerosis, enrolled in a pregnancy study.

CDR3 nucleotide sequence: TGTGCCAGCAGCGGGGGACTCCCCACCAATGAGCAGTTCTTC. Translated: CASSGGLPTNEQFF. This chain links TRBV9 with TRBJ2-1; D may be TRBD2 (6 bases). The germline V and J ends were trimmed by 3 bases and 6 bases, with 13 bases remaining between them. This CDR3 is 14 amino acids long. In germline, CDR1 is SGDLS, CDR2 YYNGEE.